These 27 T cell receptor beta chains were all obtained from the same sample, sequenced in a study of regulatory T cells in long-lasting Graves disease. Time point indicated: persistent/refractory GD, antithyroid drugs over 5 years with positive TRAb. Following extraction of RNA from PBMCs, that RNA was used to make the TCR library. In building TCR beta libraries, iRepertoire HTBI primers were used together with Arm-PCR of CDR3 regions. TCRdb reprocessed the multiplex PCR reads with MiXCR, giving one entry per CDR3 protein. The repertoire holds roughly 450,000 distinct CDR3 sequences, 20% to 25% seen once, with about 7.8% in the top ten. This specimen was peripheral blood mononuclear cells (PBMCs), taken when the disease was refractory, from a patient treated with antithyroid drugs. These receptors were obtained from a female donor with Graves disease.

This clonotype was counted ten times or more. V is TRBV6-1 and J is TRBJ1-2, with D maybe TRBD1 (6 bases). This CDR3 has 12 residues. Trimming took off 5 bases at V and 8 bases at J, with 12 bases between the two ends. Germline V gene sequence: CDR1 MNHNS, CDR2 SASEGT. Here the CDR3 DNA reads TGTGCCAGCAGTAGCGCAGGGGTCGGCTACACCTTC. Its protein product is CASSSAGVGYTF.

Details on this clonotype: This clone may be a read error of a much larger clone one base away. The rearrangement joins TRBV6-2 or TRBV6-3 to TRBJ1-6; D remains unclear. Germline CDR1 is MNHEY and CDR2 is SVGEGT. The CDR3 is 15 amino acids. Trimming left V 0 bases short and J 8 bases short, with 11 bases between. CDR3 residues: CASSYSSAYDSPLHF. DNA of the CDR3: TGTGCCAGCAGTTACTCTAGTGCTTATGATTCACCCCTCCACTTT.

The sample holds many counts of this clonotype. The J gene is TRBJ1-5, the V gene TRBV10-3; D remains unclear. V gave up 4 bases and J gave up 4 bases, with 5 bases separating them. Per the germline V gene, CDR1 is ENHRY and CDR2 is SYGVKD. This CDR3 contains 12 residues. The CDR3 DNA is TGTGCCATCAGTGGGGGTAATCAGCCCCAGCATTTT. Protein product: CAISGGNQPQHF.

The sample holds a few counts of this clonotype. The J gene is TRBJ1-1, the V gene TRBV9, with D unresolved. V was cut by 2 bases and J by 3 bases, with 8 bases left in between. The germline V gene encodes CDR1 SGDLS and CDR2 YYNGEE. The CDR3 totals 13 residues. In DNA form, the CDR3 reads TGTGCCAGCAGCGTTAACAGCTACACTGAAGCTTTCTTT. Translation: CASSVNSYTEAFF.

Many counts were recorded for this clonotype. V and J are TRBV30 and TRBJ2-5; D is unclear. The CDR3 sequence is 11 residues long. Per germline, CDR1 GTSNPN and CDR2 SVGIG (reference sequence). The V and J ends lost 2 bases and 12 bases respectively, with 13 bases between them. The CDR3 spells CAWSNRGLEYF. The CDR3 region has the DNA TGTGCCTGGAGTAACCGCGGATTAGAGTACTTC.

Points on this clonotype: A read error may account for a junction end that differs from germline. The chain joins TRBV7-2 to TRBJ2-7, with 9 positions matching TRBD1. CDR1 SGHTA and CDR2 FQGNSA come from the germline V gene. This CDR3 region has 15 residues. The CDR3 DNA is TGTGCCAGCAGCAAAGGACAGGGGCCATCCTGCGAGCAGTACTTC. This sequence encodes CASSKGQGPSCEQYF.

The rearrangement joins TRBV10-3 to TRBJ1-5; 8 nucleotides match TRBD1. This CDR3 has 15 amino acids. V was pared by 5 bases and J by 2 bases, with 5 bases of the junction left unmatched. The germline CDR1 and CDR2 sequences are ENHRY and SYGVKD. The CDR3, as DNA: TGTGCCATCAGTAGAGAACAGGGGGGCAATCAGCCCCAGCATTTT. This translates into CAISREQGGNQPQHF.

The genes are TRBV28 and TRBJ2-5, with D possibly being TRBD2 (6 bases). CDR1 and CDR2 (germline): MDHEN, SYDVKM. This CDR3 is 15 amino acids long. V was clipped by 1 base and J by 1 base, with 10 bases between them. The CDR3 sequence is CASSLLLASQETQYF. The CDR3 DNA reads TGTGCCAGCAGTTTATTACTAGCTTCCCAAGAGACCCAGTACTTC.

This clonotype was picked up a small number of times. This chain uses TRBV5-1 with TRBJ1-4, with D tentatively TRBD1 (6 bases). The CDR3 runs 14 residues. Germline values: CDR1 SGHRS, CDR2 YFSETQ. The V gene lost 4 bases and the J gene lost 2 bases, with 9 bases spanning the gap. The CDR3 DNA is TGCGCCAGCAGCCCGGACAGTACTAATGAAAAACTGTTTTTT. Protein product: CASSPDSTNEKLFF.

This clonotype was picked up a small number of times. The chain uses TRBV20-1 and TRBJ2-7; no clear D. The CDR3 loop spans 13 amino acids. Per germline, CDR1 DFQATT and CDR2 SNEGSKA (reference sequence). The germline V and J ends were trimmed by 5 bases and 0 bases, with 11 bases remaining between them. The CDR3 sequence: CSAFDMSSYEQYF. In DNA, the CDR3 is TGCAGTGCTTTTGACATGAGCTCCTACGAGCAGTACTTC.

This clonotype was counted ten times or more. V and J are TRBV7-2 and TRBJ2-7; 7 bases are a match to TRBD1. Germline CDR1 is SGHTA and CDR2 is FQGNSA. The CDR3 runs to 15 residues. Trimming took 3 bases from V and 2 from J; bases not matched to a gene: 7. CDR3: CASSLTGSFPYEQYF. DNA for the CDR3: TGTGCCAGCAGCTTGACAGGGAGTTTCCCCTACGAGCAGTACTTC.

As regards this clonotype: This may stem from a read error, because a much larger clone lies one nucleotide away. J is TRBJ1-5 and V is TRBV28; D not resolved. CDR1 and CDR2 (germline): MDHEN, SYDVKM. This CDR3 is built from 12 residues. V was cut by 5 bases and J by 3 bases, with 5 bases left in between. CDR3 coding DNA: TGTGCCAGCAGTCCCGTCAATCAGCCCCAGCATTTT. Protein: CASSPVNQPQHF.

At least ten counts were recorded for this clonotype. This chain connects TRBV29-1 to TRBJ1-2; possibly TRBD1 for D (6 bases). Per germline, CDR1 SQVTM and CDR2 ANQGSEA. This CDR3 has 13 amino acids. The ends were cut back, 3 bases at V and 4 bases at J, with 12 bases in the middle. CDR3 loop: CSVDLDSRYGYTF. In DNA form, the CDR3 reads TGCAGCGTTGACCTGGACAGCCGCTATGGCTACACCTTC.

Details on this clonotype: One end of the junction does not line up with germline, which may come from a read error. The chain recombines TRBV11-2 with TRBJ1-1; a weak D match, TRBD1 (6 bases). Germline loops: CDR1 SGHAT, CDR2 FQNNGV. There are 15 residues in the CDR3. In nucleotides, the CDR3 is TGTGCCAGCAGCTTGAGCCGGGGCAGGGGCACTGGAGCTTTCTTT. This sequence encodes CASSLSRGRGTGAFF.

V and J are TRBV7-9 and TRBJ2-3; 8 bases match TRBD2. Germline values: CDR1 SEHNR, CDR2 FQNEAQ (reference sequence). J gave up 5 bases and V 5 bases, and 12 bases lay outside the gene matches. The CDR3 length is 16 residues. Here the CDR3 reads CASSPTNGRAKDTQYF. CDR3 nucleotides: TGTGCCAGCAGCCCTACCAACGGGAGGGCCAAAGATACGCAGTATTTT. Using reference TRBV7-9 and TRBJ2-3 for the parts outside the CDR3, the full variable domain is DTGVSQNPRHKITKRGQNVTFRCDPISEHNRLYWYRQTLGQGPEFLTYFQNEAQLEKSRLLSDRFSAERPKGSFSTLEIQRTEQGDSAMYLCASSPTNGRAKDTQYFGPGTRLTVL.

The chain uses TRBV12-3 or TRBV12-4 and TRBJ2-1, with 12 bases lining up with TRBD2. The CDR3 spans 15 residues. J lost 8 bases, V lost 6 bases, and 8 bases had no gene match. The CDR3 region is CASSHTSGRYDEQFF. The CDR3 nucleotides read TGTGCCAGCAGCCATACTAGCGGGAGGTACGATGAGCAGTTCTTC.

This clonotype was seen a few times. The chain employs TRBV29-1 and TRBJ2-7; D is unclear. Germline V lookup: CDR1 SQVTM, CDR2 ANQGSEA. V was cut by 6 bases and J by 0 bases, with 15 bases left in between. This CDR3 is built from 14 residues. CDR3 nucleotide sequence: TGCAGCGTCCGATTAAGAGCAGGCTCCTACGAGCAGTACTTC. Its translation: CSVRLRAGSYEQYF.

This clonotype came up many times. V gene TRBV6-1 combines with J gene TRBJ2-7; D is ambiguous. Looked up from germline, CDR1 is MNHNS and CDR2 is SASEGT. The CDR3 is 13 amino acids. Trimming took 5 bases from V and 4 from J, leaving 12 bases between them. In DNA form, the CDR3 reads TGTGCCAGCAGTCCCCAAGGGTATTACGAGCAGTACTTC. Translated, it gives CASSPQGYYEQYF.

This clonotype was recorded at least ten times. J is TRBJ2-4 and V is TRBV11-2, with a tentative D call TRBD1 (6 bases). V lost 1 base and J 9 bases, leaving 16 bases between the germline ends. Per the germline V gene, CDR1 is SGHAT and CDR2 is FQNNGV. This CDR3 region has 15 residues. The CDR3 sequence is CASSLVVRGRAIQYF. As DNA, the CDR3 is TGTGCCAGCAGCTTAGTTGTCAGGGGAAGGGCCATTCAGTACTTC. Variable domain in full (rest from reference TRBV11-2 and TRBJ2-4): EAGVAQSPRYKIIEKRQSVAFWCNPISGHATLYWYQQILGQGPKLLIQFQNNGVVDDSQLPKDRFSAERLKGVDSTLKIQPAKLEDSAVYLCASSLVVRGRAIQYFGAGTRLSVL.

Note on this clonotype: Since a much larger clone is just one base distant, this may be a read error. Likely a read error: the CDR3 ends without its conserved phenylalanine or tryptophan. The chain joins TRBV11-2 to TRBJ2-1; D gene ambiguous. This CDR3 contains 14 residues. Germline CDR1 reads SGHAT; CDR2 reads FQNNGV. Trimming cost V 8 bases and J 5 bases, with 16 bases left between them. CDR3: CASHLGIGDNEQFL. DNA for the CDR3: TGTGCCAGCCACCTAGGGATAGGAGACAATGAGCAGTTCCTC.

This clonotype was counted only a few times. The chain links TRBV25-1 to TRBJ1-4; D call uncertain. The ends were cut back, 2 bases at V and 8 bases at J, with 12 bases in the middle. Germline V gene sequence: CDR1 MGHDK, CDR2 SYGVNS. The CDR3 covers 14 residues. CDR3 region: CASSEQKVEEKLFF. As DNA, the CDR3 is TGTGCCAGCAGTGAACAAAAGGTAGAAGAAAAACTGTTTTTT.

This clonotype has only a few counts. V gene TRBV2 combines with J gene TRBJ2-5; tentatively, D is TRBD2 (6 bases). Germline CDR1 and CDR2: SNHLY and FYNNEI. CDR3 length: 13 residues. The V end lost 2 bases, the J end lost 5 bases, and 9 bases lay between the germline ends. The chain's CDR3 is CASSEILAETQYF. CDR3 DNA: TGTGCCAGCAGTGAAATCCTAGCGGAGACCCAGTACTTC.

This clonotype was seen a few times. The chain couples TRBV29-1 to TRBJ1-4; tentatively, D is TRBD1 (6 bases). The germline V gene encodes CDR1 SQVTM and CDR2 ANQGSEA. The CDR3 covers 12 residues. V lost 5 bases, J lost 5 bases, and 9 bases lay in between. The CDR3 is CSVIGGNEKLFF. DNA of the CDR3: TGCAGCGTTATCGGGGGCAATGAAAAACTGTTTTTT.

This clonotype has a count of ten or more. The chain employs TRBV25-1 and TRBJ1-2, with D perhaps matching TRBD1 (5 bases). Germline V gives CDR1 MGHDK, CDR2 SYGVNS. Trimming took off 5 bases at V and 13 bases at J, with 20 bases between the two ends. The CDR3 totals 13 residues. The DNA of the CDR3 is TGTGCCAGCAGTTCCGGGACGGAGATTTCCTGCACCTTC. Translating gives CASSSGTEISCTF.

This clonotype was seen more than once but under ten times. The chain is built from TRBV3-1 and TRBJ1-1, with unresolved D. CDR1 is LGHDT, CDR2 YNNKEL, per germline (reference sequence). The CDR3 sequence is 14 residues long. Trimming cost V 3 bases and J 11 bases, with 19 bases left between them. CDR3 nucleotides: TGTGCCAGCAGCCACGGGTCGGACGGCTTTCGTGCTTTCTTT. The encoded protein is CASSHGSDGFRAFF.

At least ten counts were recorded for this clonotype. The V call is TRBV24-1, the J call TRBJ2-5; TRBD2 agrees at 8 bases. CDR1 is KGHDR and CDR2 is SFDVKD in the germline V gene. J was trimmed by 1 base and V by 3 bases; bases with no gene match: 6. The CDR3 loop spans 16 amino acids. CDR3 sequence: CATSDRTSRFQETQYF. The CDR3 DNA sequence: TGTGCCACCAGTGATCGGACTAGCCGATTCCAAGAGACCCAGTACTTC.

This clonotype was counted ten times or more. The chain carries TRBV6-5 and TRBJ1-5; D remains ambiguous. CDR1 and CDR2 (germline): MNHEY, SVGAGI. This CDR3 region has 13 residues. V gave up 2 bases and J gave up 7 bases, with 9 bases separating them. CDR3: CASSYIGQQPQHF. The CDR3 DNA follows: TGTGCCAGCAGTTACATTGGGCAACAGCCCCAGCATTTT.